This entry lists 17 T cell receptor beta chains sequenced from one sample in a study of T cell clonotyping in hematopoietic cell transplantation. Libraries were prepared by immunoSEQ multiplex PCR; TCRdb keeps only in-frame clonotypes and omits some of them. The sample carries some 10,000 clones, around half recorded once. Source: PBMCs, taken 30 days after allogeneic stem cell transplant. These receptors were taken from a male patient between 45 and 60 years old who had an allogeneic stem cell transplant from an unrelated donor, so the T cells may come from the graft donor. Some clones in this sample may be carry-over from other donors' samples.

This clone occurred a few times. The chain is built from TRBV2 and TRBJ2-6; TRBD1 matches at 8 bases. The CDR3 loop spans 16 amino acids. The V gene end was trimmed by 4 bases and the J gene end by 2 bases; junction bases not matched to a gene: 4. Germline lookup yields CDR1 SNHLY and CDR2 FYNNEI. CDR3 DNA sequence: TGTGCCAGCAGTGGACAGGGGAGAGCTGGGGCCAACGTCCTGACTTTC. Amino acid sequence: CASSGQGRAGANVLTF. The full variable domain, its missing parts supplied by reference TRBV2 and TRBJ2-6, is EPEVTQTPSHQVTQMGQEVILRCVPISNHLYFYWYRQILGQKVEFLVSFYNNEISEKSEIFDDQFSVERPDGSNFTLKIRSTKLEDSAMYFCASSGQGRAGANVLTFGAGSRLTVL.

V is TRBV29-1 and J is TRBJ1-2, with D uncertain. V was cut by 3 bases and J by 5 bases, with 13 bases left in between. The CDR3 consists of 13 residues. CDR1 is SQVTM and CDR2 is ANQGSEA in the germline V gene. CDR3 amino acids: CSVDSWTSYGYTF. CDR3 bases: TGCAGCGTTGACAGTTGGACCTCATATGGCTACACCTTC.

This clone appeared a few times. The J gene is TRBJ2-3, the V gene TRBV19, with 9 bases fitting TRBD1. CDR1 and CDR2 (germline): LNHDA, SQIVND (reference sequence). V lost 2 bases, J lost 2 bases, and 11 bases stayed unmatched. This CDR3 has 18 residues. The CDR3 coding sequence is TGTGCCAGTAGTATAAGAGCCCCTGACAGGGGGGCCACAGATACGCAGTATTTT. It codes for CASSIRAPDRGATDTQYF. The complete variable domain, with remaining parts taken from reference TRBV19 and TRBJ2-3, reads DGGITQSPKYLFRKEGQNVTLSCEQNLNHDAMYWYRQDPGQGLRLIYYSQIVNDFQKGDIAEGYSVSREKKESFPLTVTSAQKNPTAFYLCASSIRAPDRGATDTQYFGPGTRLTVL.

CDR3 nucleotides: TGTGCCAGCAGTTCCGCCCGGGAGATGAACACTGAAGCTTTCTTT. Translation: CASSSAREMNTEAFF. The chain combines TRBV28 with TRBJ1-1; no firm D call. This CDR3 has 15 amino acids. Trimming shortened V by 4 bases and J by 0 bases, and 12 bases separated the two germline ends. Looked up from germline, CDR1 is MDHEN and CDR2 is SYDVKM. The variable domain in full, completed from reference TRBV28 and TRBJ1-1, reads DVKVTQSSRYLVKRTGEKVFLECVQDMDHENMFWYRQDPGLGLRLIYFSYDVKMKEKGDIPEGYSVSREKKERFSLILESASTNQTSMYLCASSSAREMNTEAFFGQGTRLTVV.

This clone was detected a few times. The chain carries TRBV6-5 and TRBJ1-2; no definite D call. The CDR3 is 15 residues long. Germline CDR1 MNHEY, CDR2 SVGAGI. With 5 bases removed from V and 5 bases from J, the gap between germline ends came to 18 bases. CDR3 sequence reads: CASSRLADPKYGYTF. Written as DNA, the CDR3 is TGTGCCAGCAGTCGTCTGGCAGACCCCAAGTATGGCTACACCTTC.

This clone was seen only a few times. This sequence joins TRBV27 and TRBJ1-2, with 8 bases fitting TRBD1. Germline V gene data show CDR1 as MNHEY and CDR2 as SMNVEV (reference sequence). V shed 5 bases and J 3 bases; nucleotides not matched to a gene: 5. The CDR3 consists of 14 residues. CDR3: CASSAGGLHYGYTF. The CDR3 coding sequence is TGTGCCAGCAGTGCAGGGGGCTTACACTATGGCTACACCTTC.

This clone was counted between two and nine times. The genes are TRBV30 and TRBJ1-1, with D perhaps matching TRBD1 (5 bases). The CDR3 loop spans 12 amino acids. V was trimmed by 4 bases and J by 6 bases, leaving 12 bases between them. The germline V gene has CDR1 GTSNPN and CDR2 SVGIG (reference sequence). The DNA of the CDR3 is TGTGCCTGGAACATAGTGGGGGCTGAAGCTTTCTTT. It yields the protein CAWNIVGAEAFF.

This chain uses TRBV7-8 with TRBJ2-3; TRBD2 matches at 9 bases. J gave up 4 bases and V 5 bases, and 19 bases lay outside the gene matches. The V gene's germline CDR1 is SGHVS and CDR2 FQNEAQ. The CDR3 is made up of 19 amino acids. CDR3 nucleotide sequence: TGTGCCAGCAGCCCCGTCCCTCCGGGACTAGCTGTGTTCGCAGATACGCAGTATTTT. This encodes CASSPVPPGLAVFADTQYF.

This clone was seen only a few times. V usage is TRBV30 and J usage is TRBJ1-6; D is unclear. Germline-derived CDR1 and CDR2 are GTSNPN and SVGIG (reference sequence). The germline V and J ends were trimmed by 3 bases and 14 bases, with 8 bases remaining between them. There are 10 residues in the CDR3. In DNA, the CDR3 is TGTGCCTGGAGCTCTCTCACCCTCCACTTT. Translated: CAWSSLTLHF. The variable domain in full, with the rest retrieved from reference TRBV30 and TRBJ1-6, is SQTIHQWPATLVQPVGSPLSLECTVEGTSNPNLYWYRQAAGRGLQLLFYSVGIGQISSEVPQNLSASRPQDRQFILSSKKLLLSDSGFYLCAWSSLTLHFGNGTRLTVT.

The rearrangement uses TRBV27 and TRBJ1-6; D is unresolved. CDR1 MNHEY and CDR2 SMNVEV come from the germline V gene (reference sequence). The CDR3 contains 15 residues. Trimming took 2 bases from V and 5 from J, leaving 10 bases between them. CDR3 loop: CASSLGMQHNSPLHF. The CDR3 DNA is TGTGCCAGCAGTTTAGGCATGCAGCATAATTCACCCCTCCACTTT.

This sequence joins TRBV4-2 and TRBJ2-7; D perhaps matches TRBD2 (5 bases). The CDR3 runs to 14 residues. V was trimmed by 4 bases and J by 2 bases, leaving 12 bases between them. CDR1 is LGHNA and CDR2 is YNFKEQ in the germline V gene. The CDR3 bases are TGTGCCAGCAGCCCCCTAACTAGAGCCTACGAGCAGTACTTC. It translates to CASSPLTRAYEQYF.

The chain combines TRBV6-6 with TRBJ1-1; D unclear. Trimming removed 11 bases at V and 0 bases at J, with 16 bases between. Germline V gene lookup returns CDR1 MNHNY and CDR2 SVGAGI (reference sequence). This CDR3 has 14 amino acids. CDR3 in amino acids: CAASGFSLNTEAFF. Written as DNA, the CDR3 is TGTGCCGCCTCCGGCTTCAGCTTGAACACTGAAGCTTTCTTT.

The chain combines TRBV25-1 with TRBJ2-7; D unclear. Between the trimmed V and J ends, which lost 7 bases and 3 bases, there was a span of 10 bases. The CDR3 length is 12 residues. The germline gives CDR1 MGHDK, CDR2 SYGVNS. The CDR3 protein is CASTDGRYEQYF. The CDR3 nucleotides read TGTGCCAGCACAGACGGTCGCTACGAGCAGTACTTC.

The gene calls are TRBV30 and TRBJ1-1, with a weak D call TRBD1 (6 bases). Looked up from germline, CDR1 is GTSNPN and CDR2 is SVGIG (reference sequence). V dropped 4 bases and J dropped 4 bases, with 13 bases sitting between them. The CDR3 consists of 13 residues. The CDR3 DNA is TGTGCCTGGATTGAAGGGGGAGGCACTGAAGCTTTCTTT. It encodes CAWIEGGGTEAFF. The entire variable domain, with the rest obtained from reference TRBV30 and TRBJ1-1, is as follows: SQTIHQWPATLVQPVGSPLSLECTVEGTSNPNLYWYRQAAGRGLQLLFYSVGIGQISSEVPQNLSASRPQDRQFILSSKKLLLSDSGFYLCAWIEGGGTEAFFGQGTRLTVV.

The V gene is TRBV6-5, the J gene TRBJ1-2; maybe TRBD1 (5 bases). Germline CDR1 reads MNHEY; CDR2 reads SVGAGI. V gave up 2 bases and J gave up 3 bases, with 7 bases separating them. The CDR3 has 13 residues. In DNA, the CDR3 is TGTGCCAGCAGTTACGGGGGATACTATGGCTACACCTTC. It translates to CASSYGGYYGYTF.

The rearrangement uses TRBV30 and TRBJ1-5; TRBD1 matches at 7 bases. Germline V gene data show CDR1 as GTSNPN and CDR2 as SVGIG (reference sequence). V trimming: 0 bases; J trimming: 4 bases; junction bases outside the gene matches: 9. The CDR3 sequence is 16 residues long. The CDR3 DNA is TGTGCCTGGAGTGTAGGGGGAGGGGGCGCAAATCAGCCCCAGCATTTT. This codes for CAWSVGGGGANQPQHF.

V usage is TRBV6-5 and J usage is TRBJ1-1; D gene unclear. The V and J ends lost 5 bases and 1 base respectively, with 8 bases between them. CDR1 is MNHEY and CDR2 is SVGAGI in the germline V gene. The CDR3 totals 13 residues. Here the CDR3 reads CASSRQENTEAFF. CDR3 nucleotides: TGTGCCAGCAGTCGACAAGAGAACACTGAAGCTTTCTTT.